This TCR beta chain emerged from a study of monozygotic twins with inflammatory bowel disease. Whole-study results and caveats: Discrimination among different T cell subtypes was not achievable. Repertoire similarity matched across concordant and discordant twins, perhaps owing to limited power.

This CDR3 spans 14 amino acids. The germline gives CDR1 SGHTA, CDR2 FQGNSA. Of note for this clonotype: The antigen is undetermined.

Approximately 4,000 ng of total RNA went into each TCR library. Template switching introduced UMIs that contain a 6-nucleotide sample barcode. TCRdb re-called the 5' RACE reads, yielding one record per CDR3 amino acid sequence without DNA. The table lists some 400,000 distinct CDR3 sequences. The TCR comes from a human donor with ulcerative colitis or Crohn's disease, or a healthy co-twin of an affected twin (not recorded which). V usage is TRBV7-2 and J usage is TRBJ1-1. The source material was blood. CDR3 in amino acids: CASSSQRGGTEAFF.